This TCR beta chain is drawn from a study of T-cell memory formation after mild COVID-19. In germline, CDR1 is LGHNA, CDR2 YSLEER. This CDR3 contains 17 residues. The V and J ends lost 4 bases and 3 bases, in that order; junction bases with no gene match: 13. TCRdb processed the 5' RACE reads anew with MiXCR; each CDR3 protein has one entry. The repertoire holds about 430,000 distinct CDR3 sequences, with over 15% as singletons. The table lists this clonotype with a count of one. The chain links TRBV4-3 to TRBJ1-2; TRBD1 agrees at 8 bases. The TCR originated in a man younger than 35 who had mild COVID-19 (a few samples of this study predate the infection). Cell type and time point are not known. The source material was PBMCs or a T cell subset sorted from them (not recorded which). CDR3 coding DNA: TGCGCCAGCAGCCTTTCCCTGACAGGGGTGGCAGACTATGGCTACACCTTC. Translation: CASSLSLTGVADYGYTF.